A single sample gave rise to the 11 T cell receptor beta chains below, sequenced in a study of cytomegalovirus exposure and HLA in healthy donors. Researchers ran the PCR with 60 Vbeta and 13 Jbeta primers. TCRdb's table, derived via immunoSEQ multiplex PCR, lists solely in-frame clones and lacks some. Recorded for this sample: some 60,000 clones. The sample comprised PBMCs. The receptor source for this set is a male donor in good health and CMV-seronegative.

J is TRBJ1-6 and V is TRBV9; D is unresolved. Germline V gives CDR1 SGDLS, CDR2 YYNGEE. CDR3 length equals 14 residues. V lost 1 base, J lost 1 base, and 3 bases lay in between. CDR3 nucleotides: TGTGCCAGCAGCGTACAATCCTATAATTCACCCCTCCACTTT. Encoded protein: CASSVQSYNSPLHF.

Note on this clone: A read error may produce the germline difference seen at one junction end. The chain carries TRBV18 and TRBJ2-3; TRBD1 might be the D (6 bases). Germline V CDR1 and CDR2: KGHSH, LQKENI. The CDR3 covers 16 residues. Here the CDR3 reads CASSPQGHYITDKQYF. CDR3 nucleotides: TGTGCCAGCTCACCACAGGGACACTATATCACAGATAAGCAGTATTTT. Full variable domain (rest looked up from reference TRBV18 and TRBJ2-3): NAGVMQNPRHLVRRRGQEARLRCSPMKGHSHVYWYRQLPEEGLKFMVYLQKENIIDESGMPKERFSAEFPKEGPSILRIQQVVRGDSAAYFCASSPQGHYITDKQYFGPGTRLTVL.

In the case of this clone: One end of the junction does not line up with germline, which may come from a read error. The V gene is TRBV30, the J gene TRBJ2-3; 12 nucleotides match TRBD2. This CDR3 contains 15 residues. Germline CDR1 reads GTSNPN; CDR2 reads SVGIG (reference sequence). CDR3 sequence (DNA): TGTGCCGGGAGTGTGTCTAGCGGGGGGGCAGATACGCAGTATTTT. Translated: CAGSVSSGGADTQYF.

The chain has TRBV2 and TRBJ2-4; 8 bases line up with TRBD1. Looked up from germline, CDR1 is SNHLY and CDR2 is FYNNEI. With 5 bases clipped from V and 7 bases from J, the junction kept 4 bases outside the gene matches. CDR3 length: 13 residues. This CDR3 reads CASSWDRLNIQYF. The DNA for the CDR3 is TGTGCCAGCAGTTGGGACAGGTTGAACATTCAGTACTTC.

The CDR3: CSAPRTGEQYF. The DNA for the CDR3 is TGCAGTGCTCCTCGGACAGGGGAGCAGTACTTC. The chain employs TRBV20-1 and TRBJ2-7; 8 nucleotides agree with TRBD1. Germline CDR1 reads DFQATT; CDR2 reads SNEGSKA (reference sequence). The V segment lost 5 bases and the J segment 7 bases; nucleotides outside the gene matches: 4. CDR3 length: 11 residues.

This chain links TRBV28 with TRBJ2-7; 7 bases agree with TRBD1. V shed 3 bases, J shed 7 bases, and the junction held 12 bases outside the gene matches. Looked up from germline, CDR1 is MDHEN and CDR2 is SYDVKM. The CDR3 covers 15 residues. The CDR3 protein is CASSFETGPEGEQYF. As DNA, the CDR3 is TGTGCCAGCAGTTTCGAGACAGGGCCCGAGGGGGAGCAGTACTTC.

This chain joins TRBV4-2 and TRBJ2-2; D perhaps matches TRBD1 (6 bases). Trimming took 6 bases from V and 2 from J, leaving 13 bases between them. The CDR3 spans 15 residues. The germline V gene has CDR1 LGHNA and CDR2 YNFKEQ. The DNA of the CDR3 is TGTGCCAGCAGTCCCGGGACACTAAACACCGGGGAGCTGTTTTTT. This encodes CASSPGTLNTGELFF.

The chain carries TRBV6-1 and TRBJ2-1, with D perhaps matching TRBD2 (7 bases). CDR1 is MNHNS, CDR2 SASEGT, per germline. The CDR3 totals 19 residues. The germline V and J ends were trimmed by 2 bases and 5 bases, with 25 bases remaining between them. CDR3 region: CASSELRGLGGASDNEQFF. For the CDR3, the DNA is TGTGCCAGCAGTGAATTGCGAGGCTTGGGGGGGGCGTCCGACAATGAGCAGTTCTTC.

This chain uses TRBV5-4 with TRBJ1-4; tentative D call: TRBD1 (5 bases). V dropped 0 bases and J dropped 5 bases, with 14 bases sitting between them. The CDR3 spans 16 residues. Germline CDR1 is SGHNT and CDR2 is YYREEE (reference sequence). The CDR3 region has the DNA TGTGCCAGCAGCTTGGCCTCGACAGCCTCAAATGAAAAACTGTTTTTT. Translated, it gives CASSLASTASNEKLFF.

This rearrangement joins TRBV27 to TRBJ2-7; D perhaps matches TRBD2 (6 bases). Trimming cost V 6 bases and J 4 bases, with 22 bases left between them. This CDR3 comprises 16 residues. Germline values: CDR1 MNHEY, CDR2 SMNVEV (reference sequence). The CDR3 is CASSQKTSNHWYEQYF. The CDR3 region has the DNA TGTGCCAGCAGCCAAAAAACTAGCAATCATTGGTACGAGCAGTACTTC.

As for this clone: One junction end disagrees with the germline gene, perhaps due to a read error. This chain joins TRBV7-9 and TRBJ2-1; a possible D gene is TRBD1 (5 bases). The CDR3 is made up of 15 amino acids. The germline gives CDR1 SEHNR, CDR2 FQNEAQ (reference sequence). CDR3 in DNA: TGTGCCAGCAACTTATGGGGCAGAGCCGTAAATGAGCAGTTCTTC. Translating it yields CASNLWGRAVNEQFF.